The sequence of this T cell receptor beta chain was determined in a study of regulatory T cells in long-lasting Graves disease. The overall study: Disease was considered persistent Graves' disease after over 5 years of antithyroid drugs (with positive TSH receptor antibodies).

The V gene's germline CDR1 is DFQATT and CDR2 SNEGSKA (reference sequence). This CDR3 is built from 15 residues. Trimming removed 0 bases from V and 1 base from J, with 9 bases in between. This clonotype showed up many times. Construction of TCR beta libraries relied on iRepertoire HTBI primers and on Arm-PCR targeting CDR3 regions. TCRdb re-derived calls from the multiplex PCR reads in MiXCR, one entry per CDR3 protein. The profile shows 250,000 to 300,000 distinct CDR3 sequences, 22% of them singletons. Time point reported: persistent/refractory GD, antithyroid drugs over 5 years with positive TRAb. RNA isolated from PBMCs was used to make the TCR library.

The input for sequencing was peripheral blood mononuclear cells (PBMCs), taken when the disease was refractory, from a patient treated with antithyroid drugs. This receptor was identified in a female donor with Graves disease. The V gene is TRBV20-1, the J gene TRBJ2-2; D gene unclear. The CDR3 reads CSARDIGRNTGELFF. DNA of the CDR3: TGCAGTGCTAGAGATATCGGACGGAACACCGGGGAGCTGTTTTTT.